This T cell receptor (beta chain) was obtained from a study of human T cells and chemical hapten exposure. The study's findings and limits: No shift was seen in TCRs above 1 in 1000 frequency with DPC sensitization.

TCRdb re-called the RACE reads through MiXCR, storing one row per CDR3 protein. The sample includes about 58,000 distinct CDR3 sequences, about an eighth of them seen just once. CDR3 size: 12 residues. Trimming shortened V by 0 bases and J by 5 bases, and 4 bases separated the two germline ends. In germline, CDR1 is LGHDT, CDR2 YNNKEL (reference sequence). This clonotype was counted a few times. Its specificity is not known. The time point is: patch test 3, about 24 weeks after DPC sensitization. Noted treatment: therapeutic diphenylcyclopropenone sensitization with weekly scalp DPC. The TCR was taken from a man aged 25 to 40 with alopecia areata. Some clones in this sample may be carry-over from other donors' samples. The sample here was whole blood, taken in connection with sensitization to the hapten diphenylcyclopropenone (DPC). The chain uses TRBV3-1 and TRBJ1-2; D not certain. The CDR3 bases are TGTGCCAGCAGCCAAGAGGTTTATGGCTACACCTTC. Its translation: CASSQEVYGYTF.